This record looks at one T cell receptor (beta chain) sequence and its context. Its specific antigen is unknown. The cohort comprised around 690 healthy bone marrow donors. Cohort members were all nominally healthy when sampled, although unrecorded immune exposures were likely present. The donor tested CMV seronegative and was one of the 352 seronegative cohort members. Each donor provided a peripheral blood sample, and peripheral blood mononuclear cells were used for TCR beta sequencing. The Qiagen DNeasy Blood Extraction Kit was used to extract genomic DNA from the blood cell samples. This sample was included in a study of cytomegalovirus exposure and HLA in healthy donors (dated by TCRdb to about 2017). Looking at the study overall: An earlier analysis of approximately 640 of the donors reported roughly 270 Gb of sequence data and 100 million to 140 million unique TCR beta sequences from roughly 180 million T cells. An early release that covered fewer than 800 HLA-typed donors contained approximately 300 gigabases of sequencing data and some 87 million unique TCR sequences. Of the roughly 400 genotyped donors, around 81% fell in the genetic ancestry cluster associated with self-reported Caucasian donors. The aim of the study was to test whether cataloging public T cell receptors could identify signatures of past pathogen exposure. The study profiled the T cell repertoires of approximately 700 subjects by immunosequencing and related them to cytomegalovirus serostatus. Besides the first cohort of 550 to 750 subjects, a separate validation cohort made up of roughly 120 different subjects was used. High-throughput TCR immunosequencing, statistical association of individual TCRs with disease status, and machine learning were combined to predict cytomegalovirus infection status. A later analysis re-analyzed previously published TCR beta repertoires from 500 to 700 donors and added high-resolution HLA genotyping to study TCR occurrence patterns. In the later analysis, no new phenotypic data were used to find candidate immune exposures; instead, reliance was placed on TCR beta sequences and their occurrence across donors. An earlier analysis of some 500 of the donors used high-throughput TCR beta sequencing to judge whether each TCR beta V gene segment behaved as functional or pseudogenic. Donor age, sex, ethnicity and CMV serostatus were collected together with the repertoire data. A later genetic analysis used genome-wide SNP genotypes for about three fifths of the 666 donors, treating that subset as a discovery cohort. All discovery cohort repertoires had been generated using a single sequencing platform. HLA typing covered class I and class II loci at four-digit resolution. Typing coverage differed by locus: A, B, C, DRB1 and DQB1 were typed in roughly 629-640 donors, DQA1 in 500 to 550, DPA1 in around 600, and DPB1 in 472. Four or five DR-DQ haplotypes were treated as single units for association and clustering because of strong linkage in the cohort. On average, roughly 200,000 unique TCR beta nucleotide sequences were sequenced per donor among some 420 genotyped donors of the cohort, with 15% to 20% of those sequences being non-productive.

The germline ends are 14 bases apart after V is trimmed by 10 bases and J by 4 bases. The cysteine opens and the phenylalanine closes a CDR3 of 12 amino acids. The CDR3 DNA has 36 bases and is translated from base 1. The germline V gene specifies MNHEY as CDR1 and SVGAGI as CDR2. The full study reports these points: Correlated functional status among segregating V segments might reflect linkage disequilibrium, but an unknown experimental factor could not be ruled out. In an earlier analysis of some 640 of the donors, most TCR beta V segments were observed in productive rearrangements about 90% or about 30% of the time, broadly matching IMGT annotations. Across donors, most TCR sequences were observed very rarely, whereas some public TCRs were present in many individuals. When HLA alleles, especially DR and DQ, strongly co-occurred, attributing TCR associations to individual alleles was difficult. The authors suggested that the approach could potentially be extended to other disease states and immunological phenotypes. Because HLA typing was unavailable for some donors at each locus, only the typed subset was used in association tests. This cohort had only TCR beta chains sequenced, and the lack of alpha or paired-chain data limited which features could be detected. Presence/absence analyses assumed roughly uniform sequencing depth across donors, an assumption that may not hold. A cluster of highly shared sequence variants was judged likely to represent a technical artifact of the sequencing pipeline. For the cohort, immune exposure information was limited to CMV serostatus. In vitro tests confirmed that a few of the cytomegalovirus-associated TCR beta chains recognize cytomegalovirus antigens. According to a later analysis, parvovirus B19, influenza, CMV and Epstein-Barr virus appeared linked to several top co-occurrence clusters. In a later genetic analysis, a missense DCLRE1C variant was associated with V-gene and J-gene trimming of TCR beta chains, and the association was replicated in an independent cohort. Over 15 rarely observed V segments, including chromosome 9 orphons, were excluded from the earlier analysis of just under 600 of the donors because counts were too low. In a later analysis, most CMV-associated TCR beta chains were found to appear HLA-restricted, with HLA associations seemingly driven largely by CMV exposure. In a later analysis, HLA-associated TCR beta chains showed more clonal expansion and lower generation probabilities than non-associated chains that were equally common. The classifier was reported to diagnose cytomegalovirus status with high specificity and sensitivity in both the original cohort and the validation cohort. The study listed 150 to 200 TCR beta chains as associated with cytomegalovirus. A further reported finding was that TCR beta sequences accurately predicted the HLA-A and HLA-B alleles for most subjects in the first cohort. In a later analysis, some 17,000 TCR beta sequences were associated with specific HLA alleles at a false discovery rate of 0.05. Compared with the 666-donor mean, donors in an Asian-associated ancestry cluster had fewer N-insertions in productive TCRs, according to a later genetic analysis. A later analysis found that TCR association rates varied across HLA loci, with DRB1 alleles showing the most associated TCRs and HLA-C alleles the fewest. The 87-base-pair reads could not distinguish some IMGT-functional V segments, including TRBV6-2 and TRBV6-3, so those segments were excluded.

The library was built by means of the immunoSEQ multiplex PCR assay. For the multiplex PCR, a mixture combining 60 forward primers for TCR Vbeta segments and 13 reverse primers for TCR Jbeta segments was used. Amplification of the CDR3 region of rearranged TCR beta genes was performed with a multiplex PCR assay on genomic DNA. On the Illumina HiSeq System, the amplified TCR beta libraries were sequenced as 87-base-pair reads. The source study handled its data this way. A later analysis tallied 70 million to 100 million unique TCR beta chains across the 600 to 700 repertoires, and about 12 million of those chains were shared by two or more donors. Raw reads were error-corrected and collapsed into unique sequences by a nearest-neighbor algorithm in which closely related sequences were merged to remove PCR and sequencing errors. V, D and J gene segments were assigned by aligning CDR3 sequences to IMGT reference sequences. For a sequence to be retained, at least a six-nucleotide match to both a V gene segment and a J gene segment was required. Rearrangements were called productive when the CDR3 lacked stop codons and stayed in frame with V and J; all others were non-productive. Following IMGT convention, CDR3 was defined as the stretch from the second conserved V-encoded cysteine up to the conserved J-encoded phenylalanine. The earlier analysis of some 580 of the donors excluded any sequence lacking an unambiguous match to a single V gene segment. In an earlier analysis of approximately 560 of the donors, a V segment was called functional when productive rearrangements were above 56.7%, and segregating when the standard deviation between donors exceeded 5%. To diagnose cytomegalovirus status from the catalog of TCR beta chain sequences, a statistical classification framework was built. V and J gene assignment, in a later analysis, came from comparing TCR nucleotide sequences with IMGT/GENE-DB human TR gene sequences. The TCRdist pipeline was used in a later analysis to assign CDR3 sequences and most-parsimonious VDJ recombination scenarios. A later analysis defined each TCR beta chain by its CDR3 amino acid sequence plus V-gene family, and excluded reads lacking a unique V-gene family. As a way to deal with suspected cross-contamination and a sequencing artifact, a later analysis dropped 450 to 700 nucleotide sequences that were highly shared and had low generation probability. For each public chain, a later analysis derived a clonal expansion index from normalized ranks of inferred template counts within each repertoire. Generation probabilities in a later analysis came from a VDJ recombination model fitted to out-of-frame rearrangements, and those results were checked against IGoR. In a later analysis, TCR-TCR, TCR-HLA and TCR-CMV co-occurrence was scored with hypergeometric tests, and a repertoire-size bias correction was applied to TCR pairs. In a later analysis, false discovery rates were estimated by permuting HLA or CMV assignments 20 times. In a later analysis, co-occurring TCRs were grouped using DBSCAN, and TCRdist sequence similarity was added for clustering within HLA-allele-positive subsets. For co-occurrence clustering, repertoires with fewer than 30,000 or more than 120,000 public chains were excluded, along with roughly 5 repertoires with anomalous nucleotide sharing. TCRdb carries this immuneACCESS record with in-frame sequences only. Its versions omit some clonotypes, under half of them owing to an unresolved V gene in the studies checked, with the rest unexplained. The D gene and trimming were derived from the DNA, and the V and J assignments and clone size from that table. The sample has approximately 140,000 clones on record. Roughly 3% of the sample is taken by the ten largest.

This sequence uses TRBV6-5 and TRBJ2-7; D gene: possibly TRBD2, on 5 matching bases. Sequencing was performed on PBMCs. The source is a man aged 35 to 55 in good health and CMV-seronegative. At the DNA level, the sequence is TGTGCCACCACTAGAGCCCCTTACGAGCAGTACTTC. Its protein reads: CATTRAPYEQYF.